Each of the 32 T cell receptor beta chains below was sequenced from the same sample in a study of shared clonotypes between healthy human individuals. The assay was immunoSEQ multiplex PCR, and TCRdb's table has in-frame clones only and misses some. Of some 2.1 million clones listed, roughly 96% were seen once; the top ten hold roughly 0.13%. Sequenced input: naive CD4+ T cells sorted from blood. Subset defined: CD45RA+ positively selected. Source of these receptors: a man aged 18 to 29 in good health.

On this clone: Other DNA sequences within the sample encode an identical CDR3. This chain joins TRBV30 and TRBJ2-5; no definite D call. This CDR3 has 13 amino acids. Trimming removed 1 base from V and 2 bases from J, with 8 bases in between. Germline CDR1 is GTSNPN and CDR2 is SVGIG (reference sequence). This CDR3 is CAWSGGSQETQYF. The CDR3 nucleotides are TGTGCCTGGAGTGGGGGTAGTCAAGAGACCCAGTACTTC.

The chain has TRBV5-1 and TRBJ2-3; D unclear. This CDR3 is built from 13 residues. Germline-derived CDR1 and CDR2 are SGHRS and YFSETQ. The V end lost 3 bases, the J end lost 2 bases, and 7 bases lay between the germline ends. The CDR3 loop reads CASSSLITDTQYF. DNA of the CDR3: TGCGCCAGCAGCTCTTTAATCACAGATACGCAGTATTTT.

The sample holds many counts of this clone. In nucleotides, the CDR3 is TGTGCCAGCTCACCATCCCAAACCGGGGAGCTGTTTTTT. Translation gives CASSPSQTGELFF. The rearrangement uses TRBV18 and TRBJ2-2; no clear D gene. CDR1 and CDR2 (germline): KGHSH, LQKENI. This CDR3 contains 13 residues. Trimming removed 2 bases at V and 5 bases at J, with 6 bases between.

The chain carries TRBV7-2 and TRBJ2-5, with D perhaps TRBD2 (5 bases). CDR1 and CDR2 (germline): SGHTA, FQGNSA. The V gene lost 0 bases and the J gene lost 1 base, with 12 bases spanning the gap. The CDR3 is made up of 16 amino acids. The CDR3 region is CASSLAPSGIQETQYF. The CDR3, as DNA: TGTGCCAGCAGCTTAGCGCCAAGCGGTATCCAAGAGACCCAGTACTTC.

Comments on this clone: This CDR3 is also generated by other DNA sequences in the sample. The chain links TRBV6-4 to TRBJ2-7; 8 bases match TRBD2. The germline gives CDR1 MRHNA, CDR2 SNTAGT. After removal of 6 bases from V and 2 bases from J, the junction contained 9 bases not matched to a gene. The CDR3 runs to 15 residues. The CDR3 protein is CASSDTGTRAYEQYF. The CDR3 nucleotides read TGTGCCAGCAGCGACACCGGGACTAGAGCCTACGAGCAGTACTTC.

V is TRBV11-2 and J is TRBJ2-7; unclear D gene. CDR3 length: 15 amino acids. Germline assignment: CDR1 SGHAT and CDR2 FQNNGV. V shed 1 base and J shed 0 bases, with 10 bases lying between them. Here the CDR3 reads CASSLGSSVSYEQYF. The CDR3 DNA sequence: TGTGCCAGCAGCTTAGGGTCCAGCGTCTCCTACGAGCAGTACTTC.

The chain joins TRBV5-1 to TRBJ2-7; TRBD1 matches 8 bases. Trimming cost V 0 bases and J 2 bases; bases outside gene matches: 7. Germline assignment: CDR1 SGHRS and CDR2 YFSETQ. The CDR3 has 16 residues. CDR3 in amino acids: CASSLGGTGKTYEQYF. The CDR3 nucleotides read TGCGCCAGCAGCTTGGGTGGGACAGGTAAGACCTACGAGCAGTACTTC.

J is TRBJ1-2 and V is TRBV6-1, with D hard to call. The CDR3 consists of 16 residues. With 1 base removed from V and 6 bases from J, the gap between germline ends came to 18 bases. Germline V CDR1 and CDR2: MNHNS, SASEGT. In DNA, the CDR3 is TGTGCCAGCAGTGAAGAATTCCGGGGATTCGGGAATGGCTACACCTTC. It codes for CASSEEFRGFGNGYTF.

The chain uses TRBV4-1 and TRBJ2-1, with D possibly matching TRBD2 (6 bases). CDR3 length: 16 amino acids. The germline V and J ends were trimmed by 0 bases and 7 bases, with 16 bases remaining between them. CDR1 is MGHRA, CDR2 YSYEKL, per germline. In DNA, the CDR3 is TGCGCCAGCAGCCAAGATCAGGAGACTAGTAGGAATGAGCAGTTCTTC. It encodes CASSQDQETSRNEQFF.

The chain uses TRBV19 and TRBJ2-7, with 9 bases fitting TRBD1. The CDR3 is made up of 15 amino acids. J gave up 0 bases and V 6 bases, and 6 bases lay outside the gene matches. CDR1 is LNHDA and CDR2 is SQIVND in the germline V gene (reference sequence). DNA of the CDR3: TGTGCCAGTAGCCCTGAGGGACAGGGCTCCTACGAGCAGTACTTC. Protein: CASSPEGQGSYEQYF.

The V and J genes are TRBV5-1 and TRBJ1-3; D is ambiguous. The length of the CDR3 is 15 residues. The V end was cut by 3 bases, the J end by 0 bases, with 10 bases between. Germline CDR1 is SGHRS and CDR2 is YFSETQ. The CDR3 reads CASSYGSSSGNTIYF. In nucleotides, the CDR3 is TGCGCCAGCAGCTACGGGTCGAGCTCTGGAAACACCATATATTTT.

A word on this clone: This same CDR3 is encoded by further DNA sequences in the sample. The chain employs TRBV7-2 and TRBJ2-7; D call uncertain. The germline CDR1 and CDR2 sequences are SGHTA and FQGNSA. The CDR3 is 13 residues long. Between the trimmed V and J ends, which lost 1 base and 1 base, there was a span of 5 bases. CDR3 nucleotide sequence: TGTGCCAGCAGCTTAGAGCGTTCCTACGAGCAGTACTTC. This translates into CASSLERSYEQYF.

This rearrangement joins TRBV28 to TRBJ1-1; D remains unclear. Germline CDR1 and CDR2: MDHEN and SYDVKM. The CDR3 runs to 14 residues. V lost 5 bases to trimming and J lost 1 base, with 11 bases between them. For the CDR3, the DNA is TGTGCCAGCAGTCAAAGAAGTTCGAACACTGAAGCTTTCTTT. Translating gives CASSQRSSNTEAFF. Filled out from reference TRBV28 and TRBJ1-1, the complete variable domain reads DVKVTQSSRYLVKRTGEKVFLECVQDMDHENMFWYRQDPGLGLRLIYFSYDVKMKEKGDIPEGYSVSREKKERFSLILESASTNQTSMYLCASSQRSSNTEAFFGQGTRLTVV.

This sequence joins TRBV19 and TRBJ2-5; D uncertain. This CDR3 is 14 amino acids long. Germline V gene lookup returns CDR1 LNHDA and CDR2 SQIVND (reference sequence). The V gene lost 1 base and the J gene lost 1 base, with 7 bases spanning the gap. The CDR3 DNA reads as TGTGCCAGTAGTATAGCCCTTGGCCAAGAGACCCAGTACTTC. It encodes CASSIALGQETQYF.

This chain joins TRBV20-1 and TRBJ2-1; D remains ambiguous. Germline V gives CDR1 DFQATT, CDR2 SNEGSKA (reference sequence). The CDR3 loop spans 11 amino acids. Between the trimmed V and J ends, which lost 3 bases and 8 bases, there was a span of 8 bases. The CDR3: CSASWLDEQFF. CDR3 bases: TGCAGTGCTAGTTGGTTGGATGAGCAGTTCTTC.

The chain carries TRBV9 and TRBJ2-5, with 12 bases that match TRBD2. Germline V gene sequence: CDR1 SGDLS, CDR2 YYNGEE. CDR3 length equals 17 residues. Trimming removed 0 bases from V and 1 base from J; junction bases left unmatched: 4. CDR3 loop: CASSVGGLAGSQETQYF. Written as DNA, the CDR3 is TGTGCCAGCAGCGTAGGAGGACTAGCGGGGAGCCAAGAGACCCAGTACTTC.

Regarding this clone: Other nucleotide sequences from this sample produce the same CDR3. The J gene is TRBJ1-5, the V gene TRBV19, with TRBD1 matching 9 bases. This CDR3 region has 15 residues. Germline V gene data show CDR1 as LNHDA and CDR2 as SQIVND (reference sequence). V was pared by 7 bases and J by 2 bases, with 6 bases of the junction left unmatched. CDR3 nucleotide sequence: TGTGCCAGTACTCCGACAGGGGGGGGCAATCAGCCCCAGCATTTT. It specifies CASTPTGGGNQPQHF.

DNA for the CDR3: TGTGCCTGGAGTGTAAGCCAGGGAAATGGCTACACCTTC. Protein sequence: CAWSVSQGNGYTF. The chain links TRBV30 to TRBJ1-2; tentatively, D is TRBD1 (5 bases). Trimming stripped 0 bases from V and 6 bases from J, with 11 bases between. Germline V gene data show CDR1 as GTSNPN and CDR2 as SVGIG (reference sequence). The CDR3 length is 13 residues. Supplemented by reference TRBV30 and TRBJ1-2, the full variable domain reads SQTIHQWPATLVQPVGSPLSLECTVEGTSNPNLYWYRQAAGRGLQLLFYSVGIGQISSEVPQNLSASRPQDRQFILSSKKLLLSDSGFYLCAWSVSQGNGYTFGSGTRLTVV.

As for this clone: Other DNA sequences in this specimen translate into the identical CDR3. This chain connects TRBV27 to TRBJ1-6; D is ambiguous. The germline CDR1 and CDR2 sequences are MNHEY and SMNVEV (reference sequence). CDR3 size: 12 residues. The germline V and J ends were trimmed by 3 bases and 10 bases, with 7 bases remaining between them. CDR3 nucleotide sequence: TGTGCCAGCAGTTTTTCGAACTCACCCCTCCACTTT. It is translated as CASSFSNSPLHF.

This clone was detected only once. The chain employs TRBV28 and TRBJ2-7, with D perhaps matching TRBD1 (6 bases). The length of the CDR3 is 15 residues. V lost 4 bases, J lost 2 bases, and 15 bases lay in between. Germline V lookup: CDR1 MDHEN, CDR2 SYDVKM. CDR3 residues: CASSSYQTGAYEQYF. The CDR3 DNA reads TGTGCCAGCAGTTCGTACCAGACAGGTGCCTACGAGCAGTACTTC.

About this clone itself: The sample holds other DNA sequences that translate to the same CDR3. The chain carries TRBV7-9 and TRBJ2-3, with D perhaps matching TRBD2 (5 bases). Trimming left V 1 base short and J 4 bases short, with 9 bases between. This CDR3 has 14 residues. Per the germline V gene, CDR1 is SEHNR and CDR2 is FQNEAQ (reference sequence). Written as DNA, the CDR3 is TGTGCCAGCAGCTTAGGGCTAGCTGCAGATACGCAGTATTTT. Translated: CASSLGLAADTQYF.

CDR3 DNA: TGTGCCAGCAGCAGAAGTGGGGACAACTATGGCTACACCTTC. It encodes CASSRSGDNYGYTF. The chain joins TRBV9 to TRBJ1-2; a possible D gene is TRBD1 (5 bases). Trimming shortened V by 4 bases and J by 2 bases, and 12 bases separated the two germline ends. The CDR3 has 14 residues. Germline-derived CDR1 and CDR2 are SGDLS and YYNGEE. Full variable domain (outside the CDR3, taken from reference TRBV9 and TRBJ1-2): DSGVTQTPKHLITATGQRVTLRCSPRSGDLSVYWYQQSLDQGLQFLIQYYNGEERAKGNILERFSAQQFPDLHSELNLSSLELGDSALYFCASSRSGDNYGYTFGSGTRLTVV.

The V gene is TRBV5-1, the J gene TRBJ1-5; no reliable D call. CDR3 length: 17 residues. The germline V gene encodes CDR1 SGHRS and CDR2 YFSETQ. V was cut by 0 bases and J by 0 bases, with 13 bases left in between. The CDR3 nucleotides are TGCGCCAGCAGCTTGGACCCAGGTATCAATAGCAATCAGCCCCAGCATTTT. Its protein product is CASSLDPGINSNQPQHF.

The chain carries TRBV7-2 and TRBJ1-6; D uncertain. The ends were cut back, 0 bases at V and 4 bases at J, with 1 base in the middle. This CDR3 contains 13 residues. Germline V gene sequence: CDR1 SGHTA, CDR2 FQGNSA. The CDR3 DNA sequence: TGTGCCAGCAGCTTAGCTTATAATTCACCCCTCCACTTT. Its protein is CASSLAYNSPLHF.

A few counts support this clone. The chain is built from TRBV5-4 and TRBJ2-5; D possibly corresponds to TRBD1 (5 bases). CDR1 and CDR2 (germline): SGHNT, YYREEE (reference sequence). The CDR3 extends over 15 amino acids. Trimming took off 6 bases at V and 3 bases at J, with 18 bases between the two ends. CDR3 in DNA: TGTGCCAGCACCTCTTCAAGACAGTTCGAAGAGACCCAGTACTTC. Its translation is CASTSSRQFEETQYF. Full variable domain (remainder filled in from reference TRBV5-4 and TRBJ2-5): ETGVTQSPTHLIKTRGQQVTLRCSSQSGHNTVSWYQQALGQGPQFIFQYYREEENGRGNFPPRFSGLQFPNYSSELNVNALELDDSALYLCASTSSRQFEETQYFGPGTRLLVL.

J is TRBJ1-2 and V is TRBV7-9, with D hard to call. This CDR3 is built from 11 residues. Germline V lookup: CDR1 SEHNR, CDR2 FQNEAQ (reference sequence). V dropped 0 bases and J dropped 8 bases, with 4 bases sitting between them. The CDR3 is CASSLASGYTF. In DNA, the CDR3 is TGTGCCAGCAGCTTAGCGAGCGGCTACACCTTC.

This chain uses TRBV14 with TRBJ2-1, with 13 nucleotides matching TRBD2. V dropped 3 bases and J dropped 6; count of bases not matched to a gene: 8. CDR3 size: 17 residues. The germline V gene has CDR1 SGHDN and CDR2 FVKESK. CDR3 region: CASSQQKGLAGTNEQFF. CDR3 sequence (DNA): TGTGCCAGCAGCCAGCAGAAGGGACTAGCGGGAACCAATGAGCAGTTCTTC.

As concerns this clone: The sample holds other DNA sequences that translate to the same CDR3. The CDR3 is CAWRPRTEAFF. CDR3 nucleotide sequence: TGTGCCTGGAGGCCGAGGACTGAAGCTTTCTTT. This chain connects TRBV30 to TRBJ1-1; D unresolved. The CDR3 consists of 11 residues. The V gene's germline CDR1 is GTSNPN and CDR2 SVGIG (reference sequence). The germline V and J ends were trimmed by 3 bases and 5 bases, with 7 bases remaining between them.

The chain is built from TRBV10-3 and TRBJ2-1; D remains unclear. Germline V gene data show CDR1 as ENHRY and CDR2 as SYGVKD. Trimming stripped 10 bases from V and 5 bases from J, with 9 bases between. The CDR3 is 11 amino acids. The CDR3 region has the DNA TGTGCCACTGCTTATAACAATGAGCAGTTCTTC. Protein product: CATAYNNEQFF.

The chain combines TRBV30 with TRBJ1-2, with D tentatively TRBD1 (6 bases). CDR3 length: 15 amino acids. Germline CDR1 is GTSNPN and CDR2 is SVGIG (reference sequence). V shed 1 base and J shed 2 bases, with 14 bases lying between them. The CDR3 protein is CAWSATGQTNYGYTF. In DNA, the CDR3 is TGTGCCTGGAGTGCCACGGGACAAACAAACTATGGCTACACCTTC.

The V gene is TRBV7-8, the J gene TRBJ2-5; tentative D call: TRBD1 (6 bases). Per the germline V gene, CDR1 is SGHVS and CDR2 is FQNEAQ. Trimming shortened V by 8 bases and J by 5 bases, and 15 bases separated the two germline ends. CDR3 length: 13 amino acids. In nucleotides, the CDR3 is TGTGCCAGCGGTTACAGGGTAGGGGAGACCCAGTACTTC. Encoded protein: CASGYRVGETQYF.

This clone came up once. V usage is TRBV12-5 and J usage is TRBJ2-2; 7 bases map to TRBD1. The V gene's germline CDR1 is LGHNT and CDR2 FRNRAP. J was trimmed by 5 bases and V by 4 bases; bases with no gene match: 13. This CDR3 region has 17 residues. The CDR3 sequence: CASGSSPTGLGTGELFF. CDR3 DNA: TGTGCTAGTGGTTCGAGCCCGACAGGGCTAGGTACCGGGGAGCTGTTTTTT.